This TCR beta chain was captured by sequencing in a study of cytomegalovirus exposure and HLA in healthy donors (dated 2017 in TCRdb). Regarding the research as a whole: In an earlier analysis of some 550 of the donors, 276 Gb of sequence data and 100 million or so unique TCR beta sequences from about 179 million T cells were reported. A separate validation cohort of 90 to 150 different subjects was used in addition to the 666-subject first cohort. The study profiled the T cell repertoires of 500 to 800 subjects by immunosequencing and related them to cytomegalovirus serostatus. A few DR-DQ haplotypes were treated as single units for association and clustering because of strong linkage in the cohort. HLA typing included class I and class II loci at four-digit resolution. Alongside the repertoire data, information on donor age, sex, ethnicity and CMV serostatus was compiled. All discovery cohort repertoires had been generated using a single sequencing platform. An early release that covered roughly 600 HLA-typed donors contained approximately 290 gigabases of sequencing data and tens of millions of unique TCR sequences. An earlier analysis of some 600 of the donors applied high-throughput TCR beta sequencing to assess whether each TCR beta V gene segment acted as functional or pseudogenic. High-throughput TCR immunosequencing, statistical association of individual TCRs with disease status, and machine learning were combined to predict cytomegalovirus infection status. Typing coverage varied by locus: roughly 620-640 donors for A, B, C, DRB1 and DQB1; approximately 500 for DQA1; more than 600 for DPA1; approximately 450 for DPB1. The later analysis used no new phenotypic data to find candidate immune exposures, relying instead on TCR beta sequences and their occurrence across donors. The study aimed to test whether cataloging public T cell receptors could reveal signatures of past pathogen exposure. In a later genetic analysis, genome-wide SNP genotypes for about three fifths of the roughly 670 donors were used, and that subset was treated as a discovery cohort. Among 398 genotyped donors of the cohort, an average of 235,054 unique TCR beta nucleotide sequences were sequenced per donor, 15% to 20% of them non-productive. A later analysis re-analyzed previously published TCR beta repertoires from approximately 700 donors and added high-resolution HLA genotyping to study TCR occurrence patterns. Of the 300 to 450 genotyped donors, 70% to 90% were placed in the genetic ancestry cluster associated with self-reported Caucasian donors. The study at large found these results: The study gave a list of about 160 TCR beta chains associated with cytomegalovirus. Sequencing depth was assumed to be roughly uniform across donors in the presence/absence analyses, though that assumption may not hold. A further reported finding was that TCR beta sequences accurately predicted the HLA-A and HLA-B alleles for most subjects in the first cohort. The authors suggested that the approach could potentially be extended to other disease states and immunological phenotypes. In a later analysis, 15,000 to 20,000 TCR beta sequences were associated with specific HLA alleles at a false discovery rate of 0.05. In an earlier analysis of about 600 of the donors, most TCR beta V segments appeared in productive rearrangements about 87% or about 30% of the time, broadly matching IMGT annotations. Several of the top co-occurrence clusters appeared to be linked to parvovirus B19, influenza, CMV and Epstein-Barr virus, according to a later analysis. Across donors, most TCR sequences were observed very rarely, whereas some public TCRs were present in many individuals. Because HLA typing was missing for some donors at each locus, association tests included only the typed subset. In a later analysis, TCR association rates were found to vary across HLA loci, with the most associated TCRs seen for DRB1 alleles and the fewest for HLA-C alleles. The classifier was reported to diagnose cytomegalovirus status with high specificity and sensitivity in both the original and validation cohorts. Immune exposure information for the cohort was limited to CMV serostatus. Because counts were too low, roughly 16 rarely observed V segments, including chromosome 9 orphons, were excluded from the earlier analysis of 500 to 700 of the donors. An association between a missense DCLRE1C variant and V-gene and J-gene trimming of TCR beta chains was found in a later genetic analysis and replicated in an independent cohort. Assigning TCR associations to individual alleles was difficult when HLA alleles, especially DR and DQ, strongly co-occurred. In a later analysis, most CMV-associated TCR beta chains were found to appear HLA-restricted, with HLA associations seemingly driven largely by CMV exposure. Some IMGT-functional V segments, including TRBV6-2 and TRBV6-3, could not be distinguished by the 87-base-pair reads and were therefore excluded. The sequencing pipeline was judged likely to have produced a cluster of highly shared sequence variants as a technical artifact. In a later analysis, HLA-associated TCR beta chains showed more clonal expansion and lower generation probabilities than non-associated chains that were equally common. Compared with the roughly 700-donor mean, donors in an Asian-associated ancestry cluster had fewer N-insertions in productive TCRs, according to a later genetic analysis. Three of the identified cytomegalovirus-associated TCR beta chains were confirmed in vitro to be specific for cytomegalovirus antigens. The cohort was sequenced for TCR beta chains only, and without alpha or paired-chain data the features that could be detected were limited. Linkage disequilibrium might explain the correlated functional status among segregating V segments, but an unknown experimental factor could not be excluded.

The cysteine opens and the phenylalanine closes a CDR3 of 14 amino acids. Here the CDR3 DNA is all that survives: 42 bases in frame from base 1. V loses 1 base at its end and J loses 6 bases; junction bases beyond the gene matches: 3. Per the germline V gene (reference sequence), MNHNY is the CDR1 and SVGAGI is the CDR2. The library was built by means of the immunoSEQ multiplex PCR assay. A mixture of 60 forward primers for TCR Vbeta segments and 13 reverse primers for TCR Jbeta segments was used in the multiplex PCR. The CDR3 region of rearranged TCR beta genes was amplified from genomic DNA by a multiplex PCR assay. The Illumina HiSeq System was used to sequence the amplified TCR beta libraries as 87-base-pair reads. The authors processed their data as follows. A later analysis tallied roughly 80 million unique TCR beta chains across the 666 repertoires, and about 10 million of those chains were shared by two or more donors. To remove PCR and sequencing errors, raw reads were error-corrected and collapsed into unique sequences using a nearest-neighbor algorithm that merged closely related sequences. Alignment of CDR3 sequences to IMGT reference sequences was used to assign V, D and J gene segments. For a sequence to be retained, a match of at least six nucleotides to both a V gene segment and a J gene segment was required. A rearrangement counted as productive if the CDR3 had no stop codons and remained in frame with V and J, and every other rearrangement counted as non-productive. CDR3 was defined according to IMGT convention as the region running from the second conserved V-encoded cysteine to the conserved J-encoded phenylalanine. The earlier analysis of some 550 of the donors excluded any sequence lacking an unambiguous match to a single V gene segment. In an earlier analysis of several hundred of the donors, a V segment was called functional when productive rearrangements were above 56.7%, and segregating when the standard deviation between donors exceeded 5%. To diagnose cytomegalovirus status from the catalog of TCR beta chain sequences, a statistical classification framework was built. A later analysis assigned V and J genes by comparing TCR nucleotide sequences with IMGT/GENE-DB human TR gene sequences. Using the TCRdist pipeline, a later analysis assigned CDR3 sequences along with most-parsimonious VDJ recombination scenarios. In a later analysis, each TCR beta chain was defined by its CDR3 amino acid sequence together with its V-gene family, and reads without a unique V-gene family were excluded. To address suspected cross-contamination and a sequencing artifact, a later analysis removed around 600 highly shared, low-generation-probability nucleotide sequences. In a later analysis, a clonal expansion index for each public chain was calculated from normalized within-repertoire ranks of inferred template counts. In a later analysis, generation probabilities were computed with a VDJ recombination model fitted to out-of-frame rearrangements, and the resulting probabilities were checked against IGoR. In a later analysis, TCR-TCR, TCR-HLA and TCR-CMV co-occurrence was scored with hypergeometric tests, and a repertoire-size bias correction was applied to TCR pairs. To estimate false discovery rates, a later analysis permuted the HLA or CMV assignments 20 times. In a later analysis, co-occurring TCRs were grouped using DBSCAN, with TCRdist sequence similarity added in when clustering inside HLA-allele-positive subsets. Repertoires with fewer than 30,000 or more than 120,000 public chains were left out of co-occurrence clustering, as were about five repertoires with anomalous nucleotide sharing. In its TCRdb copy, this immuneACCESS table keeps in-frame sequences only and misses some clones. Where compared with another copy, unresolved V genes explain less than half of these, and the others have no known cause. V, J and clone size are those of that table, while D and trimming were read from the DNA. Across this sample there are some 160,000 clones, with roughly 85% seen only once. The biggest ten clones account for approximately 2.5% of the sample.

A word on this clone: Its target antigen remains unknown. No base qualities exist here, and no much larger clone lies one base off it.

The cohort consisted of 650 to 850 healthy bone marrow donors. At the time of sampling, every cohort member was nominally healthy, though immune exposures that went unrecorded were likely present. The donor tested CMV seropositive and was one of the 289 seropositive cohort members. A peripheral blood sample was provided by each donor, and peripheral blood mononuclear cells were used for TCR beta sequencing. Genomic DNA extraction from the blood cell samples was performed with the Qiagen DNeasy Blood Extraction Kit. The sequence derives from a man aged 30-40 years in good health and CMV-seropositive. The rearranged chain carries TRBV6-6 and TRBJ2-1, with 7 central nucleotides matching TRBD2. Sequencing was done on a sample of PBMCs. The CDR3 loop reads CASSYWRTSNEQFF. The base sequence is TGTGCCAGCAGTTACTGGAGGACTAGCAATGAGCAGTTCTTC.